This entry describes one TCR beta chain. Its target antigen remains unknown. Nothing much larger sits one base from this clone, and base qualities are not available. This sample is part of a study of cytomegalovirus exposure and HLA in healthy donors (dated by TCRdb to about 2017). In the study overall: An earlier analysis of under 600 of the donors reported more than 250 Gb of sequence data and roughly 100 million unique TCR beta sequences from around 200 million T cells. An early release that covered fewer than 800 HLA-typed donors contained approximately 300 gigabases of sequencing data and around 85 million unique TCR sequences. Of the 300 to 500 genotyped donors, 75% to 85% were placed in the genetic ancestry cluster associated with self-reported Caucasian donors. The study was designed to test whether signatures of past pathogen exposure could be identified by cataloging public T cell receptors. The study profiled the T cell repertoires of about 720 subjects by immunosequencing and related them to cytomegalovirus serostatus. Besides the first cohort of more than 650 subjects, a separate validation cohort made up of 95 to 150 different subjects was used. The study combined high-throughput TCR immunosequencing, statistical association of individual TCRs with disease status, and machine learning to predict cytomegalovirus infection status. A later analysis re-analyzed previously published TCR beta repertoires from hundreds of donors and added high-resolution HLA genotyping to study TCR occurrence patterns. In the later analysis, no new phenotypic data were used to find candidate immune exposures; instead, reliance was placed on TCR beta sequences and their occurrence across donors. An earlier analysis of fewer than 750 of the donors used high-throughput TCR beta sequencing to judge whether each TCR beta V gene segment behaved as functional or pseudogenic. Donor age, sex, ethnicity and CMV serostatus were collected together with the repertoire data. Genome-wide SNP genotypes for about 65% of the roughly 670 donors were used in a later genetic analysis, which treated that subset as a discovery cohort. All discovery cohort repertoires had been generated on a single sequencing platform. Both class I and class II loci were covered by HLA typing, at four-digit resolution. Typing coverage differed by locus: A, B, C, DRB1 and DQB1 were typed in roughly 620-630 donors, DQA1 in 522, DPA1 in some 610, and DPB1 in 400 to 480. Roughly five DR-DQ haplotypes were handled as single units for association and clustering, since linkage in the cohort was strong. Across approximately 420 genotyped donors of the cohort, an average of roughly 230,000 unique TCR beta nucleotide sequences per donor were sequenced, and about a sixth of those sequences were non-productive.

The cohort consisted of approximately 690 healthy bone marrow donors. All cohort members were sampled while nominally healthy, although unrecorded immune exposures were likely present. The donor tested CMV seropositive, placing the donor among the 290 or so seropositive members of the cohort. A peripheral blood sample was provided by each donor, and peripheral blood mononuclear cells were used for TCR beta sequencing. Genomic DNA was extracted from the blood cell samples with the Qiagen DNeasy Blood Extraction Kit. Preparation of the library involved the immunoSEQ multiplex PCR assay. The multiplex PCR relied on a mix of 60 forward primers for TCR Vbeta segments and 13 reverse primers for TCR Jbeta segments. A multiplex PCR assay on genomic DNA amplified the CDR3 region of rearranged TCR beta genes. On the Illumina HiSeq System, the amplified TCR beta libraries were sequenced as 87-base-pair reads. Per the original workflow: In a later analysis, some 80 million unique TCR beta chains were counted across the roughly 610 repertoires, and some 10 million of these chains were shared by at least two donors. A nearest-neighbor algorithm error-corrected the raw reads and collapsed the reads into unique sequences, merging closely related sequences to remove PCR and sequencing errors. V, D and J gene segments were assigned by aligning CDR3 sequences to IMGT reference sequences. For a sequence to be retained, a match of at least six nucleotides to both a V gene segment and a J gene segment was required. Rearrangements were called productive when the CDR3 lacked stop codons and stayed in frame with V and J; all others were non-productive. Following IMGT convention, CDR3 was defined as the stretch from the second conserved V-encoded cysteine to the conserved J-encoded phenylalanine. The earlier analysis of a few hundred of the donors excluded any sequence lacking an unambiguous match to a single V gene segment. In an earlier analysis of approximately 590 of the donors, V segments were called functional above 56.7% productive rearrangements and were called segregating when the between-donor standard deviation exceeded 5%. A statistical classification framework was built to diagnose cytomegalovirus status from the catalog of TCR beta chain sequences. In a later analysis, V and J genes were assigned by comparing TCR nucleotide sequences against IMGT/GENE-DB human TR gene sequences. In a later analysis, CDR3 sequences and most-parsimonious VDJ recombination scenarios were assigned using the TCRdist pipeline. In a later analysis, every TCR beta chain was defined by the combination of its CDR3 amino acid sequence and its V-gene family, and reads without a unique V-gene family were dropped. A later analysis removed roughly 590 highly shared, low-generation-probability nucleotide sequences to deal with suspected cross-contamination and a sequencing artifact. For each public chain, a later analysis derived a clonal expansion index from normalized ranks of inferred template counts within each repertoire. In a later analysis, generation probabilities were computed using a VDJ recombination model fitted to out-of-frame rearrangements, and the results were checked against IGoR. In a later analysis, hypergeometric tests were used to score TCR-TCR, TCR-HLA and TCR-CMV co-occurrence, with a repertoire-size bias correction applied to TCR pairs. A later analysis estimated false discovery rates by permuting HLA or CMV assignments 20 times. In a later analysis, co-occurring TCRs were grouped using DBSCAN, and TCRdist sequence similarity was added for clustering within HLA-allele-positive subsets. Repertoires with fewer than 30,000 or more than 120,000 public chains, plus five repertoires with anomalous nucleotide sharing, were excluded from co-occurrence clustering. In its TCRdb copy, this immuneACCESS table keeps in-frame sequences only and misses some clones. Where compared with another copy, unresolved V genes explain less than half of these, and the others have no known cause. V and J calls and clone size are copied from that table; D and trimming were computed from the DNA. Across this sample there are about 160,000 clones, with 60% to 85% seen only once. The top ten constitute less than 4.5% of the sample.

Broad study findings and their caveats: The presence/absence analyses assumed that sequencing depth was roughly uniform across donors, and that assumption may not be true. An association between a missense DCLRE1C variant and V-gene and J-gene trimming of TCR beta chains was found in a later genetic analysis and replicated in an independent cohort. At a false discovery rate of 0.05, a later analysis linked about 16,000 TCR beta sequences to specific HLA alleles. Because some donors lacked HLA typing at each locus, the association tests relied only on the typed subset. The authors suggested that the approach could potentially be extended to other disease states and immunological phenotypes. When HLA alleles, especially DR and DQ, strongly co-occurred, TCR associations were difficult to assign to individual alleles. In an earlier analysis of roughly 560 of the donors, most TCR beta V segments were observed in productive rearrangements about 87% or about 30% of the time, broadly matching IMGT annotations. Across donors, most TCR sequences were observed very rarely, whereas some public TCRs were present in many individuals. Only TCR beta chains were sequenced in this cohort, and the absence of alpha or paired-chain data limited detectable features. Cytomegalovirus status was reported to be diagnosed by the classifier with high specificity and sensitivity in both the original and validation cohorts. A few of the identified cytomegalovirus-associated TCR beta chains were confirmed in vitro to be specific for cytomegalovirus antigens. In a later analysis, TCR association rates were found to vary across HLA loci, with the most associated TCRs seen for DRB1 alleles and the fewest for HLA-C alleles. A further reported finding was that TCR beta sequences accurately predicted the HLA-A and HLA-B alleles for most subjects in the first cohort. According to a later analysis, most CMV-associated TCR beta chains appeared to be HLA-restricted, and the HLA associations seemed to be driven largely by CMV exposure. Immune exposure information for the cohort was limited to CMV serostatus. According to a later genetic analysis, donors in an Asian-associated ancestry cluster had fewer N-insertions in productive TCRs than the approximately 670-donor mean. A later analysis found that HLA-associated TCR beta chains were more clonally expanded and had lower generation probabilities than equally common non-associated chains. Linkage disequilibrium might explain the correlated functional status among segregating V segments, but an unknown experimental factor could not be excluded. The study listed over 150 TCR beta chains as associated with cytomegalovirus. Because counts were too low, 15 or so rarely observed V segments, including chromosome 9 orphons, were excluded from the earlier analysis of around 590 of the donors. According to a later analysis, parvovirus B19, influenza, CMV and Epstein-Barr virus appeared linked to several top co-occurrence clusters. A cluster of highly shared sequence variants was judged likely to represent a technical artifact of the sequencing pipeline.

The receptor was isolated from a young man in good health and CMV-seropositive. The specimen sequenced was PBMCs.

The nucleotides read TGTGCCAATTCCGCCCCTCAGGGCTTGTTTACTGAAGCTTTCTTT. Its translation reads: CANSAPQGLFTEAFF. Recombination joined TRBV25-1 with TRBJ1-1; D gene: possibly TRBD1, on 5 matching bases. From cysteine to phenylalanine, the CDR3 is 15 amino acids long. This entry keeps only the CDR3 DNA: 45 bases, framed from base 1. The junction carries 23 bases between V and J, which are trimmed by 10 bases and 5 bases respectively. CDR1 and CDR2 are read off the germline V gene as MGHDK and SYGVNS.